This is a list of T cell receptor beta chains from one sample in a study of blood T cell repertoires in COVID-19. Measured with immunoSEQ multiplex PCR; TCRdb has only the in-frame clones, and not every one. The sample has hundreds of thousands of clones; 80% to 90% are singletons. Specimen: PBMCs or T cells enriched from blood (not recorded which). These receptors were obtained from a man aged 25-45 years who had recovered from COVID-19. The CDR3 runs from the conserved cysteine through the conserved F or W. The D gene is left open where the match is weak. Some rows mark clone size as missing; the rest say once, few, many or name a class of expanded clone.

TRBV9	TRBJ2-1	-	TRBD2	CASSVASGRAINEQFF	TGTGCCAGCAGCGTAGCTAGCGGGAGGGCCATAAATGAGCAGTTCTTC
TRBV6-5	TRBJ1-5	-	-	CASSSGRGNQPQHF	TGTGCCAGCAGTTCCGGGAGAGGCAATCAGCCCCAGCATTTT
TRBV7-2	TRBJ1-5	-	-	CASTPKALGEPQHF	TGTGCCAGCACACCAAAAGCCCTCGGGGAGCCCCAGCATTTT
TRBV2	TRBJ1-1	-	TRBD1	CASSRDRDTEAFF	TGTGCCAGCAGTCGGGACAGGGACACTGAAGCTTTCTTT
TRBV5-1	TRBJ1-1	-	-	CASSLVPQPGTEAFF	TGCGCCAGCAGCTTGGTCCCGCAACCGGGGACTGAAGCTTTCTTT
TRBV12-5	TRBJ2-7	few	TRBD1	CASGLNQPGQSSYEQYF	TGTGCTAGTGGTTTGAACCAGCCGGGACAGTCCTCCTACGAGCAGTACTTC
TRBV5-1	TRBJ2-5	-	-	CASSLGGTPEGETQYF	TGCGCCAGCAGCTTGGGAGGGACACCTGAGGGGGAGACCCAGTACTTC
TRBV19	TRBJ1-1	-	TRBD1	CASSMPTGARNTEAFF	TGTGCCAGTAGTATGCCGACAGGGGCAAGGAACACTGAAGCTTTCTTT
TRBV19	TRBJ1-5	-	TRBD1	CASSLGQGSNQPQHF	TGTGCCAGTAGTTTAGGACAGGGGAGCAATCAGCCCCAGCATTTT
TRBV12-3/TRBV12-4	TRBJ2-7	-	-	CASSLNRAYEQYF	TGTGCCAGCAGTTTAAACCGAGCCTACGAGCAGTACTTC
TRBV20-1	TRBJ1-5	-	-	CSASKSNQPQHF	TGCAGTGCTAGTAAGAGTAATCAGCCCCAGCATTTT
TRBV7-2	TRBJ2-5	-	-	CASSPTVQETQYF	TGTGCCAGCAGCCCCACAGTCCAAGAGACCCAGTACTTC
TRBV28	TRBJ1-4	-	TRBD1	CASSSIQGAEKLFF	TGTGCCAGCAGTTCCATACAGGGGGCGGAAAAACTGTTTTTT
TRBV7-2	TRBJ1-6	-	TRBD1	CASSMTGGAYNSPLHF	TGTGCCAGCAGCATGACAGGGGGAGCCTATAATTCACCCCTCCACTTT
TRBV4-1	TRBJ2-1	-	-	CASSQVQANEQFF	TGCGCCAGCAGCCAAGTCCAGGCCAATGAGCAGTTCTTC
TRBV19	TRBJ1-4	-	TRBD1	CASSPQGVPNEKLFF	TGTGCCAGTAGCCCACAGGGGGTGCCTAATGAAAAACTGTTTTTT
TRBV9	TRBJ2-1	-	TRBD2	CASSGTGTSGSPGEQFF	TGTGCCAGCAGTGGAACAGGGACTAGCGGGAGCCCCGGTGAGCAGTTCTTC
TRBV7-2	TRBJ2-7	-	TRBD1	CASSLAGGQGLSYEQYF	TGTGCCAGCAGCTTAGCGGGGGGACAGGGCCTCTCCTACGAGCAGTACTTC
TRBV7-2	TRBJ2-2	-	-	CASSPQPGTGELFF	TGTGCCAGCAGCCCCCAACCAGGCACCGGGGAGCTGTTTTTT
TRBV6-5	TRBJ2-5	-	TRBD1	CASNLQGAQETQYF	TGTGCCAGCAACCTCCAGGGGGCCCAAGAGACCCAGTACTTC
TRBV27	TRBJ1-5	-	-	CASSHRPTTTYNQPQHF	TGTGCCAGCAGCCACAGGCCTACCACGACTTACAATCAGCCCCAGCATTTT
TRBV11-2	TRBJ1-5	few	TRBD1	CASSRTGGCRSNQPQHF	TGTGCCAGCAGCCGCACAGGGGGTTGCCGAAGCAATCAGCCCCAGCATTTT
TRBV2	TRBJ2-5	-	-	CASTPFIGAQETQYF	TGTGCCAGCACCCCGTTTATAGGAGCACAAGAGACCCAGTACTTC
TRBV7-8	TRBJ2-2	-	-	CASSFSVTGELFF	TGTGCCAGCAGCTTTTCTGTCACCGGGGAGCTGTTTTTT
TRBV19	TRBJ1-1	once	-	CASSQTANTEAFF	TGTGCCAGTAGCCAGACAGCGAACACTGAAGCTTTCTTT
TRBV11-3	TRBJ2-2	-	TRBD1	CASSSGQGDTGELFF	TGTGCCAGCAGCTCCGGACAGGGGGACACCGGGGAGCTGTTTTTT
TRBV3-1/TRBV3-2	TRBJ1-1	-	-	CASSWQMNTEAFF	TGTGCCAGCAGCTGGCAGATGAACACTGAAGCTTTCTTT
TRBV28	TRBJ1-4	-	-	CASSRYTVATNEKLFF	TGTGCCAGCAGTCGGTATACGGTAGCAACTAATGAAAAACTGTTTTTT
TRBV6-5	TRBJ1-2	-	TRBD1	CASSRQGVYGYTF	TGTGCCAGCAGTAGACAGGGGGTCTATGGCTACACCTTC
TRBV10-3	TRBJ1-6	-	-	CAISESESLSPLHF	TGTGCCATCAGTGAGTCCGAGTCACTCTCACCCCTCCACTTT
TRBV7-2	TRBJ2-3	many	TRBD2	CASSPLAGGGDTQYF	TGTGCCAGCAGCCCTCTAGCGGGGGGCGGGGATACGCAGTATTTT
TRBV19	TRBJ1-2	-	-	CASSKGLFSGRPQGYTF	TGTGCCAGTAGTAAGGGACTGTTCTCTGGTAGGCCTCAAGGCTACACCTTC
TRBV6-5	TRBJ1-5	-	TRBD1	CASSSGQGVSNQPQHF	TGTGCCAGCAGTTCAGGACAGGGGGTTAGCAATCAGCCCCAGCATTTT
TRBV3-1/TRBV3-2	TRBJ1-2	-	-	CASSQGVAAQKGYTF	TGTGCCAGCAGCCAAGGGGTGGCGGCCCAGAAGGGCTACACCTTC
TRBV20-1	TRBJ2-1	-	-	CSALRSYEQFF	TGCAGTGCTCTTCGAAGCTACGAGCAGTTCTTC
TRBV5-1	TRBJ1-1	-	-	CASSLAPAGNTEAFF	TGCGCCAGCAGCTTGGCCCCGGCGGGGAACACTGAAGCTTTCTTT
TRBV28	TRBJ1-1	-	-	CASSPPQGTEAFF	TGTGCCAGCAGCCCCCCGCAGGGCACTGAAGCTTTCTTT
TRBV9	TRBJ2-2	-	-	CASSVLALADTGELFF	TGTGCCAGCAGCGTTCTCGCACTAGCAGACACCGGGGAGCTGTTTTTT
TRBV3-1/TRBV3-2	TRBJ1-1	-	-	CASSQDRRGWLTEAFF	TGTGCCAGCAGCCAAGATCGCAGGGGCTGGTTAACTGAAGCTTTCTTT